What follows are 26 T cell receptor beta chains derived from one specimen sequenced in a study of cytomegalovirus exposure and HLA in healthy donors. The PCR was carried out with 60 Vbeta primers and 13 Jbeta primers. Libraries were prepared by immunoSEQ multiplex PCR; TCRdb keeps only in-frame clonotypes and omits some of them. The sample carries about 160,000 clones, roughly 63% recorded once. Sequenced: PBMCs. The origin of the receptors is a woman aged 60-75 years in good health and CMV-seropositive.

The CDR3 loop is CASSGQQGALDTEAFF. DNA of the CDR3: TGTGCCAGCTCGGGTCAACAGGGGGCCCTAGACACTGAAGCTTTCTTT. V and J are TRBV27 and TRBJ1-1; 9 nucleotides match TRBD1. The V and J ends lost 8 bases and 3 bases, in that order; junction bases with no gene match: 13. From germline, CDR1 is MNHEY and CDR2 SMNVEV (reference sequence). CDR3 size: 16 residues.

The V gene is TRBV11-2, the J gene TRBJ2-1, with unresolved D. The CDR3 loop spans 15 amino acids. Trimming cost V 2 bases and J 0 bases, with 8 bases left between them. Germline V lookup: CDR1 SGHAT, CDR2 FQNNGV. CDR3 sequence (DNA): TGTGCCAGCAGCTTAATCGGTGGCTCCTACAATGAGCAGTTCTTC. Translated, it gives CASSLIGGSYNEQFF.

CDR3 bases: TGTGCCTGGAGGGGGACAAAGAGCACAGATACGCAGTATTTT. Translating gives CAWRGTKSTDTQYF. The chain is built from TRBV30 and TRBJ2-3, with D tentatively TRBD1 (6 bases). This CDR3 is built from 14 residues. Trimming took off 3 bases at V and 0 bases at J, with 10 bases between the two ends. Germline-derived CDR1 and CDR2 are GTSNPN and SVGIG (reference sequence). Full variable domain (outside the CDR3, taken from reference TRBV30 and TRBJ2-3): SQTIHQWPATLVQPVGSPLSLECTVEGTSNPNLYWYRQAAGRGLQLLFYSVGIGQISSEVPQNLSASRPQDRQFILSSKKLLLSDSGFYLCAWRGTKSTDTQYFGPGTRLTVL.

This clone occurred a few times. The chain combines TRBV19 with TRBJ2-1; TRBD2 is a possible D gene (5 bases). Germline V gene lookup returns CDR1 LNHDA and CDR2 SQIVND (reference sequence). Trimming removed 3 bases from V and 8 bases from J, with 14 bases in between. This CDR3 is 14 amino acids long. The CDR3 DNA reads TGTGCCAGTAGTATGAGGCGCTCCGGGGATGAGCAGTTCTTC. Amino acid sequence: CASSMRRSGDEQFF.

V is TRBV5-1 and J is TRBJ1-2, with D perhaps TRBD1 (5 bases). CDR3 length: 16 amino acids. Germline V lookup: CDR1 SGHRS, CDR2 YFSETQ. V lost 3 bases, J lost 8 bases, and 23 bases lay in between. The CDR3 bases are TGCGCCAGCAGCTCTCTTACAGGACAACTATTGGGAGGCTACACCTTC. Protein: CASSSLTGQLLGGYTF.

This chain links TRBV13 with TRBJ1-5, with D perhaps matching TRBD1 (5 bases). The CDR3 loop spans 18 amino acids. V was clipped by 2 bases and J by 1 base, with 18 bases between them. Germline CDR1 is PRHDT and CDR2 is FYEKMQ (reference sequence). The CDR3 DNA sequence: TGTGCCAGCAGCTTAAACCATCGGGCCAGGGTCAGCAATCAGCCCCAGCATTTT. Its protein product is CASSLNHRARVSNQPQHF.

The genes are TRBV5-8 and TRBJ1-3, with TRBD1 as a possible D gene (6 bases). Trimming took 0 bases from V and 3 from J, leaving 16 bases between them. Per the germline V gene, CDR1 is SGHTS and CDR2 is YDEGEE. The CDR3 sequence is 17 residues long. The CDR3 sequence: CASSLANAQGFGNTIYF. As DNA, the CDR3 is TGTGCCAGCAGCTTGGCCAATGCACAGGGTTTTGGAAACACCATATATTTT. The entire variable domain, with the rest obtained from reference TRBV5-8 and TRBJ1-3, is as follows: EAGVTQSPTHLIKTRGQQATLRCSPISGHTSVYWYQQALGLGLQFLLWYDEGEERNRGNFPPRFSGRQFPNYSSELNVNALELEDSALYLCASSLANAQGFGNTIYFGEGSWLTVV.

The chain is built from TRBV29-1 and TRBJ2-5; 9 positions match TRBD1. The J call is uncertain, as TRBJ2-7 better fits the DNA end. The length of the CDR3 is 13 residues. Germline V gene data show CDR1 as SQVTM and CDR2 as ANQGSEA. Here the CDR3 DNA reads TGCAGCGTTGCCCGACAGGGGGCCTACGAGCAGTACTTC. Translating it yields CSVARQGAYEQYF.

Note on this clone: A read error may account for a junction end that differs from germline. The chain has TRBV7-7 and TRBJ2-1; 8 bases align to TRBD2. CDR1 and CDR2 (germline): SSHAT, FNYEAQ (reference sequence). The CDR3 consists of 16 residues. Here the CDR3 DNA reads TGTGCTAGCAGCTTTCAAGCGGGAGTAGGGTACAATGAGCAGTTCTTC. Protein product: CASSFQAGVGYNEQFF.

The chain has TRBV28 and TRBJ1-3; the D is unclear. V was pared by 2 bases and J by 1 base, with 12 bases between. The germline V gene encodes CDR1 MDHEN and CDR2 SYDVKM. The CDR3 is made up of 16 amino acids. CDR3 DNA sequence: TGTGCCAGCAGTTTAAGCTTGGTCTATTCTGGAAACACCATATATTTT. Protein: CASSLSLVYSGNTIYF.

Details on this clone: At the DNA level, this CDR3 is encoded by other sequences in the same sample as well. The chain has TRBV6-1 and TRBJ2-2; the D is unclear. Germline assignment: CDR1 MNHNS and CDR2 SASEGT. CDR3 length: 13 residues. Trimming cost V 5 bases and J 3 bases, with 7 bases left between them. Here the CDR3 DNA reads TGTGCCAGCAGTTTTCGGTACACCGGGGAGCTGTTTTTT. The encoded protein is CASSFRYTGELFF.

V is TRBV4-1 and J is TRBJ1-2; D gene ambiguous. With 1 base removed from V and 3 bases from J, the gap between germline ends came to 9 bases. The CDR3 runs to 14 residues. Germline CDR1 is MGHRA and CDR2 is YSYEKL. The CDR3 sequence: CASSQVIGDYGYTF. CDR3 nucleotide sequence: TGCGCCAGCAGCCAAGTGATCGGTGACTATGGCTACACCTTC.

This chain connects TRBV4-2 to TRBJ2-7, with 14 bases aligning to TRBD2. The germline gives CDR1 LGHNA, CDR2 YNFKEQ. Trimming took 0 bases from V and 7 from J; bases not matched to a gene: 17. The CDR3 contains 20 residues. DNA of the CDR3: TGTGCCAGCAGCCAAGATTATCCAGTCCCCGGACTAGCGGGAGGAGGGGAGCAGTACTTC. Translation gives CASSQDYPVPGLAGGGEQYF.

CDR3 amino acids: CASSLGLAEPHNEQFF. Here the CDR3 DNA reads TGTGCCAGCAGCTTAGGACTAGCGGAACCACACAATGAGCAGTTCTTC. The chain links TRBV7-8 to TRBJ2-1; 9 bases match TRBD2. Germline assignment: CDR1 SGHVS and CDR2 FQNEAQ. The CDR3 sequence is 16 residues long. V lost 1 base and J lost 5; bases outside the gene matches: 6.

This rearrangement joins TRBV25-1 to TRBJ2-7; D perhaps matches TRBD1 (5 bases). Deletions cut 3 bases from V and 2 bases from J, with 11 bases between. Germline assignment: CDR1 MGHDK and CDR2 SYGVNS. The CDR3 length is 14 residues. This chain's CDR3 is CASSDTGYPYEQYF. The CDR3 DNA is TGTGCCAGCAGTGATACAGGTTACCCCTACGAGCAGTACTTC.

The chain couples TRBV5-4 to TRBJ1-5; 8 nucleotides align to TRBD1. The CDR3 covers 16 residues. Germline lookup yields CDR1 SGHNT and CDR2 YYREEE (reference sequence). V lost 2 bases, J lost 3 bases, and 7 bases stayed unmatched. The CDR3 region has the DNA TGTGCCAGCAGCTTTGGAACAGGGGGTCCCAATCAGCCCCAGCATTTT. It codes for CASSFGTGGPNQPQHF.

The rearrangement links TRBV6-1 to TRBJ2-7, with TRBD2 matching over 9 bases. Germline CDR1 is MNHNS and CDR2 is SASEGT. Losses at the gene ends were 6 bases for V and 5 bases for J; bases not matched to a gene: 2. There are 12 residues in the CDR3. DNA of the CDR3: TGTGCCAGCAGGGGACTAGCACACGAGCAGTACTTC. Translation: CASRGLAHEQYF.

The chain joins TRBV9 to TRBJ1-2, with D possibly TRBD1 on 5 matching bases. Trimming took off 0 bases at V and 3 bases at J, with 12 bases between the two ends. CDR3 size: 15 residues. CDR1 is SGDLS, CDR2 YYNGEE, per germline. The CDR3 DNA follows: TGTGCCAGCAGCGTAGATAGGGGCGACCACTATGGCTACACCTTC. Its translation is CASSVDRGDHYGYTF.

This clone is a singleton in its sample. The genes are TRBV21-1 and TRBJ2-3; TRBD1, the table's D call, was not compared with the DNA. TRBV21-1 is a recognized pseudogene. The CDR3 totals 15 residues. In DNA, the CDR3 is TGTGCCAGCAGCCAGCAGGGTGAGGGCACAGATACGCAGTATTTT. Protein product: CASSQQGEGTDTQYF.

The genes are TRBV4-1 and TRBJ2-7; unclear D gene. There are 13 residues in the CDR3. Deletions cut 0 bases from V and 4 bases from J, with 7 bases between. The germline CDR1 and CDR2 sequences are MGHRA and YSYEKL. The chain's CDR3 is CASSQDNEYEQYF. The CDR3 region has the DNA TGCGCCAGCAGCCAAGATAACGAGTACGAGCAGTACTTC.

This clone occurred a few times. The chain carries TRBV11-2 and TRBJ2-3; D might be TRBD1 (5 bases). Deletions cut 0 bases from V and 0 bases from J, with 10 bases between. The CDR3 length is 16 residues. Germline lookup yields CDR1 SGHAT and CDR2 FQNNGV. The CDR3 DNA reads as TGTGCCAGCAGCTTAGATGGGTGGGGCAGCACAGATACGCAGTATTTT. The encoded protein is CASSLDGWGSTDTQYF.

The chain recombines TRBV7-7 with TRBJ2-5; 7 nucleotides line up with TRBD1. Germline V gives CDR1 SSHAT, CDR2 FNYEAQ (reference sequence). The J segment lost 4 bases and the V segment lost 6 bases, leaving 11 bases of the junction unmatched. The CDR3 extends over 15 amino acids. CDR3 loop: CASSRTTGSRETQYF. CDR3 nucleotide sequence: TGTGCCAGCAGTCGAACGACAGGGTCTCGAGAGACCCAGTACTTC.

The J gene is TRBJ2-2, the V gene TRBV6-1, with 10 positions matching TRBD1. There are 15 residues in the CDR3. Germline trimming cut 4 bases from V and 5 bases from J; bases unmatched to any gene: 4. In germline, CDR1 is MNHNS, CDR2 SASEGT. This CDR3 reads CASSGRQGATGELFF. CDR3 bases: TGTGCCAGCAGTGGGCGACAGGGGGCTACCGGGGAGCTGTTTTTT.

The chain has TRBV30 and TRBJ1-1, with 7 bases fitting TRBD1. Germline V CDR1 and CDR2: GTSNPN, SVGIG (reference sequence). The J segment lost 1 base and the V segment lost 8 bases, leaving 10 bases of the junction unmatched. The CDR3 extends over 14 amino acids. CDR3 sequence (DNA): TGTGCCAGTAGGGGCAGGGGGGCGAACACTGAAGCTTTCTTT. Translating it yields CASRGRGANTEAFF.

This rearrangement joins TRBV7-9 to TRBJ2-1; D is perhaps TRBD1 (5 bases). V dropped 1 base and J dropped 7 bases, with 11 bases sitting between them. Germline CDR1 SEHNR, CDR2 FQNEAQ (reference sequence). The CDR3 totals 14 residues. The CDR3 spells CASSLGLSGNEQFF. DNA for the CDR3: TGTGCCAGCAGCTTAGGTTTGTCAGGGAATGAGCAGTTCTTC.

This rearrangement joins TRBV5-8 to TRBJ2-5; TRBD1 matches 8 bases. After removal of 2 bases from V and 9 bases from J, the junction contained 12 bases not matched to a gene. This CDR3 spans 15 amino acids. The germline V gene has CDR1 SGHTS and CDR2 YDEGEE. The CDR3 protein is CASSLPDRDSHAQYF. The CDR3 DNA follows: TGTGCCAGCAGCTTACCGGACAGGGACAGTCACGCCCAGTACTTC.